This TCR beta chain came from a study of OX40 agonist ivuxolimab in advanced cancers. Study-wide results and caveats: With doses of 0.1-3.0 mg/kg, partial responders showed among the lowest clonal expansion.

Measured with immunoSEQ multiplex PCR; TCRdb has only the in-frame clones, and not every one. Here the sample spans tens of thousands of clones, 65% to 85% being singletons. This CDR3 spans 13 amino acids. Trimming pared 5 bases from V and 1 base from J, leaving 8 bases between. Germline values: CDR1 LGHNA, CDR2 YNFKEQ. Details on this clone: The antigen is undetermined.

Source: CD4+ or CD8+ T cells sorted from blood, taken in a trial of the OX40 agonist ivuxolimab. This clonotype originated in an adult with an advanced solid tumor such as melanoma, head and neck, liver or kidney cancer. V is TRBV4-2 and J is TRBJ1-1; the D is unclear. In nucleotides, the CDR3 is TGTGCCAGCAGCTTCTCACCGAACACTGAAGCTTTCTTT. Translated, it gives CASSFSPNTEAFF.